Presented here are 7 T cell receptor beta chains from one specimen sequenced in a study of cytomegalovirus exposure and HLA in healthy donors. PCR involved 60 Vbeta and 13 Jbeta primers. Method: immunoSEQ multiplex PCR; TCRdb's copy keeps in-frame clones and lacks some. The profile shows 210,000 or so clones, 83% of them singletons. Sequencing input: PBMCs. The receptors were sampled from a girl aged 5 to 17 in good health and CMV-seronegative.

V and J are TRBV2 and TRBJ1-6, with D perhaps TRBD1 (5 bases). V lost 3 bases, J lost 10 bases, and 13 bases lay in between. CDR1 and CDR2 from the germline V gene are SNHLY and FYNNEI. CDR3 length: 14 residues. The CDR3 spells CASSDPRAGSPLHF. DNA for the CDR3: TGTGCCAGCAGTGATCCCAGGGCTGGATCACCCCTCCACTTT.

V and J are TRBV7-2 and TRBJ2-5; tentatively, D is TRBD1 (6 bases). Germline V lookup: CDR1 SGHTA, CDR2 FQGNSA. V lost 5 bases, J lost 5 bases, and 12 bases lay in between. The CDR3 covers 13 residues. In nucleotides, the CDR3 is TGTGCCAGCAGCCCCACAGGGTGGGAGACCCAGTACTTC. It encodes CASSPTGWETQYF.

This sequence joins TRBV5-1 and TRBJ1-2, with 9 bases matching TRBD1. The CDR3 consists of 17 residues. Per germline, CDR1 SGHRS and CDR2 YFSETQ. J was trimmed by 8 bases and V by 0 bases; bases with no gene match: 14. CDR3 sequence: CASSLGWSDRGSRGYTF. DNA of the CDR3: TGCGCCAGCAGCTTGGGATGGTCGGACAGGGGAAGCCGCGGCTACACCTTC.

The gene calls are TRBV30 and TRBJ2-3, with TRBD2 matching over 9 bases. CDR1 is GTSNPN and CDR2 is SVGIG in the germline V gene (reference sequence). CDR3 size: 17 residues. J gave up 7 bases and V 0 bases, and 14 bases lay outside the gene matches. For the CDR3, the DNA is TGTGCCTGGAGTGTACGAGGCGGGAGGGGCCCCCCGTATACGCAGTATTTT. Encoded protein: CAWSVRGGRGPPYTQYF.

V is TRBV27 and J is TRBJ1-2; weak D call: TRBD1 (6 bases). Trimming took 0 bases from V and 1 from J, leaving 9 bases between them. The CDR3 is 15 amino acids. CDR1 and CDR2 (germline): MNHEY, SMNVEV (reference sequence). The CDR3 region has the DNA TGTGCCAGCAGTTTATCAGGACAGAATAACTATGGCTACACCTTC. It encodes CASSLSGQNNYGYTF.

V usage is TRBV30 and J usage is TRBJ1-1, with TRBD1 as a possible D gene (5 bases). The CDR3 is made up of 11 amino acids. The V gene's germline CDR1 is GTSNPN and CDR2 SVGIG (reference sequence). CDR3 sequence: CAWWGGTEAFF. DNA of the CDR3: TGTGCTTGGTGGGGGGGCACTGAAGCTTTCTTT.

The chain recombines TRBV19 with TRBJ1-1; 7 nucleotides agree with TRBD1. This CDR3 contains 14 residues. Trimming at V came to 6 bases and at J to 1 base, leaving 5 bases not matched to a gene. Germline values: CDR1 LNHDA, CDR2 SQIVND (reference sequence). CDR3: CASRTGQWNTEAFF. The CDR3 DNA follows: TGTGCCAGTAGGACGGGACAGTGGAACACTGAAGCTTTCTTT.